The 13 T cell receptor beta chains below come from one sample, sequenced in a study of vaccination and CD4 T cells after COVID-19. The Oncomine TCR Beta short-read assay was what sequenced the DNA obtained from cultured CD4+ T cells. TCRdb called the PCR reads again in MiXCR, with one record for every CDR3 protein. The profile shows approximately 17,000 distinct CDR3 sequences, roughly half of them singletons. The antigens these receptors bind are not known. Noted treatment: approximately 10-day PBMC culture with coronavirus spike peptide pools or control peptides (ViraFEST assay). The sequencing sample was made of CD4+ T cells from blood, cultured in vitro. The receptors stem from a human donor who had recovered from COVID-19.

The chain combines TRBV6-1 with TRBJ2-2, with 7 bases lining up with TRBD1. The CDR3 is 15 residues long. The germline gives CDR1 MNHNS, CDR2 SASEGT. V was pared by 7 bases and J by 4 bases, with 9 bases of the junction left unmatched. The CDR3 DNA reads as TGTGCCAGCACCCTAAAGGGGGCAAGCACCGGGGAGCTGTTTTTT. Its protein product is CASTLKGASTGELFF.

This clonotype was detected a few times. The V gene is TRBV19, the J gene TRBJ1-1; a possible D gene is TRBD1 (6 bases). Per the germline V gene, CDR1 is LNHDA and CDR2 is SQIVND (reference sequence). The V gene lost 4 bases and the J gene lost 5 bases, with 14 bases spanning the gap. The CDR3 covers 14 residues. CDR3 DNA: TGTGCCAGTAGTAGCCAAACAGGGTTGACTGAAGCTTTCTTT. Protein: CASSSQTGLTEAFF.

The V call is TRBV4-1, the J call TRBJ1-2, with a tentative D call TRBD1 (5 bases). This CDR3 is built from 15 residues. The germline V and J ends were trimmed by 4 bases and 1 base, with 13 bases remaining between them. The germline V gene has CDR1 MGHRA and CDR2 YSYEKL. In DNA, the CDR3 is TGCGCCAGCAGCCGGGGGACGGCTAATAACTATGGCTACACCTTC. The encoded protein is CASSRGTANNYGYTF.

This clonotype has only a few counts. The J gene is TRBJ2-5, the V gene TRBV7-3; D perhaps matches TRBD2 (5 bases). Germline V CDR1 and CDR2: SGHTA, FQGTGA. V lost 2 bases, J lost 1 base, and 11 bases lay in between. The CDR3 consists of 15 residues. CDR3: CASSLFGNPQETQYF. The CDR3, as DNA: TGTGCCAGCAGCTTATTCGGGAACCCCCAAGAGACCCAGTACTTC.

This clonotype has a handful of counts. The chain links TRBV5-4 to TRBJ2-3; TRBD2 matches at 7 bases. CDR1 and CDR2 from the germline V gene are SGHNT and YYREEE (reference sequence). The CDR3 runs to 17 residues. J lost 5 bases, V lost 4 bases, and 16 bases had no gene match. CDR3 nucleotides: TGTGCCAGCAGCCGAACCGTATTAGGACTAGAGATAGATACGCAGTATTTT. Translation: CASSRTVLGLEIDTQYF.

This clonotype was observed a single time. The chain has TRBV2 and TRBJ2-3; 8 positions agree with TRBD1. This CDR3 is 15 amino acids long. Germline loops: CDR1 SNHLY, CDR2 FYNNEI. Losses at the gene ends were 3 bases for V and 4 bases for J; bases not matched to a gene: 6. In DNA, the CDR3 is TGTGCCAGCAGTGATGTGTCAGGGGGCGCAGATACGCAGTATTTT. This codes for CASSDVSGGADTQYF.

This chain connects TRBV24-1 to TRBJ1-1, with unresolved D. The germline V gene encodes CDR1 KGHDR and CDR2 SFDVKD. The ends were cut back, 2 bases at V and 0 bases at J, with 9 bases in the middle. This CDR3 has 15 amino acids. For the CDR3, the DNA is TGTGCCACCAGTGATTCCGGCCTGATGAACACTGAAGCTTTCTTT. It yields the protein CATSDSGLMNTEAFF.

This chain uses TRBV20-1 with TRBJ2-3, with 9 bases identical to TRBD2. J lost 6 bases, V lost 6 bases, and 13 bases had no gene match. The V gene's germline CDR1 is DFQATT and CDR2 SNEGSKA (reference sequence). The CDR3 sequence is 15 residues long. The CDR3 reads CSALPLAGDLDTQYF. The CDR3 region has the DNA TGCAGTGCACTCCCATTAGCGGGAGATTTGGATACGCAGTATTTT.

This chain joins TRBV11-3 and TRBJ1-4; TRBD1 matches 9 bases. The CDR3 contains 15 residues. V lost 5 bases, J lost 6 bases, and 7 bases stayed unmatched. Per the germline V gene, CDR1 is SGHNT and CDR2 is YENEEA. CDR3 residues: CASSGNRGRDEKLFF. The CDR3, as DNA: TGTGCCAGCAGCGGAAACAGGGGGCGCGATGAAAAACTGTTTTTT. Full variable domain (outside the CDR3, taken from reference TRBV11-3 and TRBJ1-4): EAGVVQSPRYKIIEKKQPVAFWCNPISGHNTLYWYLQNLGQGPELLIRYENEEAVDDSQLPKDRFSAERLKGVDSTLKIQPAELGDSAVYLCASSGNRGRDEKLFFGSGTQLSVL.

V and J are TRBV7-6 and TRBJ2-3; maybe TRBD1 (6 bases). Per germline, CDR1 SGHVS and CDR2 FNYEAQ. The CDR3 covers 18 residues. The V end was cut by 2 bases, the J end by 9 bases, with 27 bases between. DNA of the CDR3: TGTGCCAGCAGCTTACGTCCCGGACAGACAACTACTCGACCGACGCAGTATTTT. The encoded protein is CASSLRPGQTTTRPTQYF.

The chain couples TRBV20-1 to TRBJ1-5; the match to TRBD1 covers 7 bases. CDR3 length: 13 residues. The trim removed 6 bases at V and 5 bases at J, leaving 7 bases unmatched. In germline, CDR1 is DFQATT, CDR2 SNEGSKA (reference sequence). The CDR3 DNA follows: TGCAGTGCAGAACAGGGGCGAGATCAGCCCCAGCATTTT. Translated, it gives CSAEQGRDQPQHF.

V and J are TRBV7-9 and TRBJ1-2; 8 bases are shared with TRBD1. Per the germline V gene, CDR1 is SEHNR and CDR2 is FQNEAQ (reference sequence). Losses at the gene ends were 5 bases for V and 5 bases for J; bases not matched to a gene: 7. This CDR3 is built from 14 residues. The CDR3 sequence is CASSPGQGPYGYTF. The DNA for the CDR3 is TGTGCCAGCAGCCCAGGACAGGGCCCATATGGCTACACCTTC.

This chain uses TRBV5-1 with TRBJ1-5, with 8 bases lining up with TRBD1. With V trimmed by 4 bases and J by 3 bases, 9 bases remained unmatched. This CDR3 spans 16 amino acids. Germline lookup yields CDR1 SGHRS and CDR2 YFSETQ. The CDR3 sequence is CASSLGPGGYNQPQHF. The CDR3 DNA reads TGCGCCAGCAGCCTGGGTCCAGGGGGCTACAATCAGCCCCAGCATTTT.